This is a list of T cell receptor beta chains from one sample in a study of response to subunit inactivated influenza vaccine. In TCRdb, the RT-PCR reads were re-called with MiXCR into one record per CDR3 protein. Of hundreds of thousands of distinct CDR3 sequences detected, roughly 22% appear once; the ten largest clones hold approximately 10%. The sequencing here drew on PBMCs from blood, taken about 19 months after vaccination. The source is a man aged 50 to 69 who received an inactivated influenza vaccine. Both conserved end residues are part of each CDR3. A D gene is named only where the DNA matches it firmly. A clone size is listed for some rows: how often the clone was seen (once, few, many), or a class if it is expanded.

cdr3_aa cdr3_nt v_call d_call j_call clone_size
CASSQEGHSNTEAFF TGTGCCAGCAGCCAAGAAGGACACTCGAACACTGAAGCTTTCTTT TRBV3-1 . TRBJ1-1 .
CASSPQGAADTQYF TGTGCCAGCAGTCCACAGGGGGCCGCAGATACGCAGTATTTT TRBV7-2 TRBD1 TRBJ2-3 .
CASSQDVGTGNTEAFF TGTGCCAGCAGCCAAGACGTCGGGACAGGGAACACTGAAGCTTTCTTT TRBV3-1 TRBD1 TRBJ1-1 .
CASSVGTGSSYEQYF TGCGCCAGCAGCGTAGGGACAGGGAGCTCCTACGAGCAGTACTTC TRBV5-1 TRBD1 TRBJ2-7 .
CASSADRVFEQYF TGCGCCAGCAGCGCTGACAGGGTATTCGAGCAGTACTTC TRBV5-1 TRBD1 TRBJ2-7 .
CASSRDRVVGNQPQHF TGTGCCAGTAGTCGTGACAGGGTCGTTGGCAATCAGCCCCAGCATTTT TRBV19 TRBD1 TRBJ1-5 .
CASSTDRGGAYEQYF TGTGCCAGCAGCACCGACAGAGGTGGCGCCTACGAGCAGTACTTC TRBV2 . TRBJ2-7 .
CATSDPGLAGAEDTQYF TGTGCCACCAGTGATCCGGGACTAGCGGGAGCGGAAGATACGCAGTATTTT TRBV24-1 TRBD2 TRBJ2-3 .
CASSLDSPNSPLHF TGCGCCAGCAGCTTGGACAGCCCTAATTCACCCCTCCACTTT TRBV5-1 . TRBJ1-6 .
CASSLHGHGYTF TGTGCCAGCAGCTTGCATGGCCATGGCTACACCTTC TRBV5-5 . TRBJ1-2 .
CATSDGQGAYNEQFF TGTGCCACCAGTGATGGACAGGGCGCCTACAATGAGCAGTTCTTC TRBV24-1 TRBD1 TRBJ2-1 many
CASSPYGGGMTDTQYF TGTGCCAGCAGCCCGTATGGGGGAGGGATGACAGATACGCAGTATTTT TRBV3-1 TRBD2 TRBJ2-3 few
CASSQEIWSYEQYF TGCGCCAGCAGCCAAGAAATTTGGTCCTACGAGCAGTACTTC TRBV4-3 . TRBJ2-7 .
CAISESTKEQFF TGTGCCATCAGTGAGTCGACTAAAGAGCAGTTCTTC TRBV10-3 . TRBJ2-1 .
CASSQQTDRLTYEQYF TGTGCCAGCAGCCAACAGACAGATCGTTTAACCTACGAGCAGTACTTC TRBV6-2/TRBV6-3 . TRBJ2-7 once
CASSGGGHLYEQYF TGTGCCAGCAGTGGAGGGGGGCACCTCTACGAGCAGTACTTC TRBV2 . TRBJ2-7 .
CASSLVFGGGHTGELFF TGTGCCAGCAGCTTAGTTTTTGGGGGTGGACACACCGGGGAGCTGTTTTTT TRBV7-2 . TRBJ2-2 .
CASSPMVITWDQPQHF TGCGCCAGCAGCCCGATGGTTATTACTTGGGATCAGCCCCAGCATTTT TRBV4-1 . TRBJ1-5 many
CAASPSRGRLSGTDTQYF TGTGCCGCCAGCCCTTCGAGGGGGCGTCTTAGTGGCACAGATACGCAGTATTTT TRBV10-3 TRBD1 TRBJ2-3 .
CASSSIAGGTYEQYF TGTGCCAGCAGCTCAATAGCGGGAGGGACCTACGAGCAGTACTTC TRBV5-5 TRBD2 TRBJ2-7 .
CSARNSPYEQYF TGCAGCGCTAGAAACTCACCCTACGAGCAGTACTTC TRBV29-1 . TRBJ2-7 .
CASSWVVGQGIMYGYTF TGTGCCAGCAGTTGGGTAGTTGGACAGGGGATTATGTATGGCTACACCTTC TRBV28 TRBD1 TRBJ1-2 few
CSARDQRLAGAKNIQYF TGCAGTGCTAGAGATCAACGACTAGCGGGAGCCAAAAACATTCAGTACTTC TRBV20-1 TRBD2 TRBJ2-4 .
CASSLEDRPSYEQYF TGCGCCAGCAGCTTGGAAGACAGACCTTCTTACGAGCAGTACTTC TRBV5-1 . TRBJ2-7 few
CLAGGTDTQYF TGTCTAGCGGGGGGCACAGATACGCAGTATTTT TRBV20-1 TRBD2 TRBJ2-3 .
CASSYLDEPYEQYF TGTGCCAGCAGTTATTTAGACGAGCCCTACGAGCAGTACTTC TRBV6-5 . TRBJ2-7 .
CASRKTSGSSYNEQFF TGTGCCAGCAGGAAGACTAGCGGGAGCTCCTACAATGAGCAGTTCTTC TRBV28 TRBD2 TRBJ2-1 .
CASSLASENSPLHF TGTGCCAGCAGCTTAGCGAGCGAGAATTCACCCCTCCACTTT TRBV7-2 . TRBJ1-6 .
CSASSGSTSEQYF TGCAGTGCTAGTTCGGGCTCTACTTCCGAGCAGTACTTC TRBV20-1 . TRBJ2-7 .
CASSRSLATDTQYF TGTGCCAGCAGCCGTAGCCTAGCCACAGATACGCAGTATTTT TRBV7-2 . TRBJ2-3 .
CASSPAGIRTDTQYF TGCGCCAGTTCCCCTGCCGGGATCCGCACAGATACGCAGTATTTT TRBV5-1 . TRBJ2-3 few
CSVDRGVTEAFF TGCAGCGTCGACAGGGGGGTCACTGAAGCTTTCTTT TRBV29-1 TRBD1 TRBJ1-1 few
CASRGGVETQYF TGTGCCAGCAGGGGGGGTGTGGAGACCCAGTACTTC TRBV7-9 . TRBJ2-5 .
CATSSTRQSMNTEAFF TGTGCCACCAGCAGTACCCGACAGTCGATGAACACTGAAGCTTTCTTT TRBV15 . TRBJ1-1 .
CASFRSTNEELFF TGTGCCAGCTTTAGGTCAACTAATGAAGAACTGTTTTTT TRBV12-3/TRBV12-4 . TRBJ1-4 .
CASSEVGRSSYEQYF TGTGCCAGCAGTGAAGTCGGGAGGAGCTCCTACGAGCAGTACTTC TRBV6-1 TRBD2 TRBJ2-7 few
CASSQAYGLANYGYTF TGCGCCAGCAGCCAAGCATACGGACTAGCTAACTATGGCTACACCTTC TRBV4-1 . TRBJ1-2 many
CASNHGGRNTGELFF TGTGCCAGCAACCACGGGGGGCGGAACACCGGGGAGCTGTTTTTT TRBV5-4 . TRBJ2-2 .
CASSYSGSAKDGSQPQHF TGTGCCAGCAGTTACTCGGGCAGCGCCAAAGATGGGAGTCAGCCCCAGCATTTT TRBV6-7 . TRBJ1-5 many
CASSYSADSTDTQYF TGTGCCAGCAGTTACAGCGCGGACAGCACAGATACGCAGTATTTT TRBV6-5 . TRBJ2-3 once
CASRSRDSSINTQYF TGTGCCAGCAGATCCCGGGACAGTAGCATTAATACGCAGTATTTT TRBV7-2 TRBD1 TRBJ2-3 few
CASSPGTRNQPQHF TGTGCCAGCAGTCCCGGGACACGGAATCAGCCCCAGCATTTT TRBV12-3/TRBV12-4 . TRBJ1-5 .
CASSLGGLGEKLFF TGTGCCAGCAGTTTAGGGGGTTTGGGTGAAAAACTGTTTTTT TRBV27 . TRBJ1-4 few
CASSHTPGPYEQYF TGTGCCAGCAGCCACACCCCAGGTCCCTACGAGCAGTACTTC TRBV11-2 . TRBJ2-7 .
CAISPDRVGQYF TGTGCCATCAGCCCCGACAGGGTTGGGCAGTACTTC TRBV10-3 TRBD1 TRBJ2-7 .
CSVDNRGAFYEQFF TGCAGCGTCGATAACAGGGGAGCGTTCTATGAGCAGTTCTTC TRBV29-1 TRBD1 TRBJ2-1 few
CASSTGAPYTGELFF TGTGCCAGCAGCACTGGGGCCCCTTACACCGGGGAGCTGTTTTTT TRBV12-3/TRBV12-4 . TRBJ2-2 .
CASSSWAGYNEQFF TGTGCCAGCAGCTCCTGGGCGGGGTACAATGAGCAGTTCTTC TRBV11-2 . TRBJ2-1 few
CASSSEQQIYEQYF TGTGCCAGCAGTTCGGAACAGCAGATCTACGAGCAGTACTTC TRBV12-3/TRBV12-4 . TRBJ2-7 few
CASSEHGTATYEQYF TGTGCCAGCAGTGAGCACGGGACAGCTACCTACGAGCAGTACTTC TRBV2 TRBD1 TRBJ2-7 .
CASSADRVASGRAGSDTQYF TGTGCCAGCAGTGCAGACAGGGTAGCTAGCGGGAGGGCCGGGTCAGATACGCAGTATTTT TRBV25-1 TRBD2 TRBJ2-3 few
CASSQVTLTAANYGYTF TGTGCCAGCAGCCAAGTCACGTTGACAGCCGCTAACTATGGCTACACCTTC TRBV3-1 . TRBJ1-2 few